This T cell receptor beta chain is drawn from a study of blood T cell repertoires in COVID-19. Study context: Samples taken during acute and convalescent COVID-19 were collected in the United States, Italy and Spain. Sources were T cells, B-cell-depleted T cells, or PBMCs; the material itself was cDNA or gDNA.

Original processing notes: Cell counts per sample came from amplifying reference gene primers. Libraries were prepared by immunoSEQ multiplex PCR; TCRdb keeps only in-frame clonotypes and omits some of them. The DNA was the basis for D and trimming; V, J and clone size are from that table. The sample comprises 130,000 or so clones, 85% to 90% of which are singletons, and approximately 8% rests with the top ten. V was shortened by 7 bases and J by 4 bases, with 29 bases between the two germline ends. There are 18 residues in the CDR3. Germline-derived CDR1 and CDR2 are SGHRS and YFSETQ. Input material: peripheral blood. V usage is TRBV5-1 and J usage is TRBJ1-2; D call uncertain. The receptor's source is a woman aged 55-69 years with acute or convalescent COVID-19. CDR3 in DNA: TGCGCCAGCCGCCGAAAGGCGGGCAGTCCAAGCGAATTCTATGGCTACACCTTC. Translation gives CASRRKAGSPSEFYGYTF.